The clone carrying this T cell receptor (beta chain) was seen only a few times. The sample originates from a study of T cells in Graves' hyperthyroidism and ophthalmopathy. Exclusions: uncontrolled infection, other autoimmune disease, pregnancy, lactation. TCR beta CDR3 sequences were amplified from RNA transcripts. During a first-round RT-PCR of the TCR CDR3, the HTBI primer set was used. TCRdb re-called the multiplex PCR reads with MiXCR, one entry per CDR3 protein. The sample yields under 550,000 distinct CDR3 sequences, roughly 21% seen once. What was sequenced was blood. The TCR sequence derives from a man aged 35-49 years with Graves' ophthalmopathy.

The CDR3 bases are TGTGCCAGCGCACAGGGTAGCTATGGCTACACCTTC. Amino acid sequence: CASAQGSYGYTF. This sequence joins TRBV12-3 or TRBV12-4 and TRBJ1-2, with D possibly matching TRBD1 (6 bases). The V end was cut by 8 bases, the J end by 4 bases, with 11 bases between. This CDR3 has 12 amino acids.